This T cell receptor beta chain was sequenced for a study of CD8+CD57+ T cells in acquired aplastic anemia. TCR beta VDJ and CDR3 profiles were obtained from a genomic DNA template. TCRdb re-analysed the reads in MiXCR, keeping a single row per CDR3 protein. The sample has approximately 190,000 distinct CDR3 sequences; 64% are singletons. Losses at the gene ends were 3 bases for V and 11 bases for J; bases not matched to a gene: 9. Germline CDR1 and CDR2: SGHTA and FQGNSA. CDR3 length: 13 amino acids. This clonotype was observed a handful of times. Its specificity is unknown. Study-wide points: Patients shared just under 30 CD8+ CDR3 sequences with controls. Patients and controls were not found to differ significantly in CD8+ Simpson's diversity.

The receptor was isolated from a human donor with severe aplastic anemia or a healthy control (not recorded which). Sample: sorted CD4+, CD8+, or CD8+CD57+ T cells (not recorded which) from PBMCs. The chain combines TRBV7-2 with TRBJ1-1; 7 bases are a match to TRBD1. CDR3 bases: TGTGCCAGCAGCTTCCCGGGAGGGGGCGAGGCTTTCTTT. It specifies CASSFPGGGEAFF.